This T cell receptor beta chain was captured by sequencing in a study of technical replicates of blood from several donors. Here immunoSEQ multiplex PCR was the method, and the copy in TCRdb shows in-frame clones only, minus some. The data hold 60,000 or so clones, with about 83% observed a single time. The germline V gene encodes CDR1 SGHDT and CDR2 YYEEEE. J gave up 5 bases and V 4 bases, and 16 bases lay outside the gene matches. The CDR3 loop spans 17 amino acids. This TCR was sampled from a human donor in good health. Some clones in this sample may be carry-over from other donors' samples. The source material was PBMCs. V usage is TRBV5-6 and J usage is TRBJ2-5, with 8 bases fitting TRBD2. The CDR3, as DNA: TGTGCCAGCAGCCCCCTTTCTGAGCGGGGGAAGGGTGAGACCCAGTACTTC. Residues: CASSPLSERGKGETQYF.